This is a list of T cell receptor beta chains from one sample in a study of T cell repertoires in cytomegalovirus infection. TCRdb used MiXCR to reprocess the reads, holding one entry per CDR3 protein. This sample yields fewer than 400,000 distinct CDR3 sequences, of which 15% to 20% are seen a single time; roughly 8.7% belongs to the top ten. Input material: PBMCs. The source is a human donor in good health (CMV status not recorded). Some clones in this sample may be carry-over from other donors' samples. Both conserved end residues are part of each CDR3. The D gene is left open where the match is weak. Clone size is given for some rows only: seen once, a few or many times, or a class if the clone is expanded.

V	J	size	D	CDR3	DNA
TRBV12-3/TRBV12-4	TRBJ2-7	many	TRBD1	CASGDRWLGNEQYF	TGTGCCAGCGGGGACAGGTGGTTGGGGAACGAGCAGTACTTC
TRBV19	TRBJ1-6	-	-	CASSGGLYNSPLHF	TGTGCCAGTAGTGGTGGCCTATATAATTCACCCCTCCACTTT
TRBV6-5	TRBJ1-4	-	TRBD1	CASALNRGNEKLFF	TGTGCCAGCGCGTTGAACAGGGGGAATGAAAAACTGTTTTTT
TRBV7-2	TRBJ2-1	many	-	CASSPQLGAAQFF	TGTGCCAGCAGCCCGCAACTGGGGGCAGCGCAGTTCTTC
TRBV4-2	TRBJ2-6	few	TRBD2	CASSRLGSGRSSGANVLTF	TGTGCCAGCAGCCGCCTTGGGAGCGGGAGGAGTTCTGGGGCCAACGTCCTGACTTTC
TRBV7-9	TRBJ2-3	many	TRBD1	CASSLGQITSTDTQYF	TGTGCCAGCAGCTTGGGACAGATTACTAGCACAGATACGCAGTATTTT
TRBV11-2	TRBJ1-2	few	TRBD1	CASSSPGGLGYTF	TGTGCCAGCAGCTCCCCAGGGGGCCTCGGCTACACCTTC
TRBV7-2	TRBJ2-2	many	TRBD2	CASSLGLAGGHGELFF	TGTGCCAGCAGCTTGGGACTAGCGGGAGGGCACGGGGAGCTGTTTTTT
TRBV2	TRBJ1-1	-	-	CASTVTGEAFF	TGTGCCAGCACCGTAACGGGTGAAGCTTTCTTT
TRBV18	TRBJ1-1	once	-	CASSPRDKTGNTEAFF	TGTGCCAGCTCACCACGGGACAAAACCGGGAACACTGAAGCTTTCTTT
TRBV15	TRBJ2-1	few	TRBD1	CATSRSTGTYNEQFF	TGTGCCACCAGCAGATCGACAGGGACCTACAATGAGCAGTTCTTC